The 9 T cell receptor beta chains below were found in one sample sequenced in a study of neurological immune-mediated disorders. Using its own MiXCR run on the 5' RACE reads, TCRdb lists one record per CDR3 protein. The table records about 57,000 distinct CDR3 sequences, 12% of them present only once. Sample: PBMCs. The receptors shown here come from a woman between 55 and 75 years old with HTLV-1-associated myelopathy (HAM/TSP).

This clonotype was seen repeatedly, ten times or more. The V and J genes are TRBV3-1 and TRBJ2-3; D perhaps matches TRBD1 (6 bases). The CDR3 is made up of 19 amino acids. Germline V gives CDR1 LGHDT, CDR2 YNNKEL (reference sequence). The V end was cut by 2 bases, the J end by 2 bases, with 23 bases between. In DNA, the CDR3 is TGTGCCAGCAGCCAACAGGGGTCCTCTTACTCAAAATACACAGATACGCAGTATTTT. Translated, it gives CASSQQGSSYSKYTDTQYF.

In this sample, this clonotype turned up many times. The CDR3 protein is CAISESGGPYEQYF. CDR3 nucleotide sequence: TGTGCCATCAGTGAGTCCGGTGGCCCCTACGAGCAGTACTTC. The V and J genes are TRBV10-3 and TRBJ2-7, with D uncertain. Looked up from germline, CDR1 is ENHRY and CDR2 is SYGVKD. V was clipped by 0 bases and J by 2 bases, with 8 bases between them. There are 14 residues in the CDR3.

This clonotype was observed at least ten times. V and J are TRBV5-1 and TRBJ2-1; 10 nucleotides align to TRBD2. J lost 2 bases, V lost 0 bases, and 11 bases had no gene match. The CDR3 is 19 amino acids. The germline V gene has CDR1 SGHRS and CDR2 YFSETQ. CDR3 sequence reads: CASSLDQREGPGTYNEQFF. CDR3 coding DNA: TGCGCCAGCAGCTTGGACCAGCGGGAGGGCCCGGGGACCTACAATGAGCAGTTCTTC.

This clonotype has a count of ten or more. The chain joins TRBV12-3 or TRBV12-4 to TRBJ2-3; 12 positions agree with TRBD2. With V trimmed by 7 bases and J by 5 bases, 10 bases remained unmatched. The CDR3 contains 16 residues. CDR3 nucleotide sequence: TGTGCCAGCAAATCGGGACTAGCGGGTTCCGGAGATACGCAGTATTTT. The encoded protein is CASKSGLAGSGDTQYF.

This clonotype came up many times. CDR3 bases: TGTGCCAGCAGGACCTCAAGGTTGTGGGAGACCCAGTACTTC. This codes for CASRTSRLWETQYF. This sequence joins TRBV28 and TRBJ2-5; no firm D call. From germline, CDR1 is MDHEN and CDR2 SYDVKM. CDR3 size: 14 residues. Trimming took off 6 bases at V and 5 bases at J, with 16 bases between the two ends.

Ten or more counts support this clonotype. This rearrangement joins TRBV20-1 to TRBJ1-5; D possibly corresponds to TRBD1 (6 bases). Trimming removed 6 bases from V and 0 bases from J, with 18 bases in between. The germline gives CDR1 DFQATT, CDR2 SNEGSKA (reference sequence). The CDR3 totals 16 residues. The CDR3 DNA sequence: TGCAGTGCCAGCCGATTGTCAGGGGATAGCAATCAGCCCCAGCATTTT. Translating it yields CSASRLSGDSNQPQHF.

A note on this clonotype: This may stem from a read error, because a much larger clone lies one nucleotide away. J is TRBJ1-4 and V is TRBV4-2; a weak D match, TRBD1 (6 bases). Trimming took 4 bases from V and 5 from J, leaving 20 bases between them. Germline V gives CDR1 LGHNA, CDR2 YNFKEQ. The CDR3 spans 17 residues. The CDR3 region is CASSPARQAPTNEKLFF. CDR3 DNA: TGTGCCAGCAGCCCCGCGCGACAGGCTCCTACGAATGAAAAACTGTTTTTT.

This clonotype appeared many times. The chain is built from TRBV5-1 and TRBJ2-7; D possibly corresponds to TRBD2 (5 bases). Germline V gene data show CDR1 as SGHRS and CDR2 as YFSETQ. This CDR3 has 16 amino acids. Trimming pared 0 bases from V and 1 base from J, leaving 14 bases between. As DNA, the CDR3 is TGCGCCAGCAGCTTGGGAGTCGGGAAGGATTCCTACGAGCAGTACTTC. This translates into CASSLGVGKDSYEQYF.

This clonotype has ten or more counts. The V call is TRBV7-2, the J call TRBJ2-1; no definite D call. The CDR3 extends over 16 amino acids. V was cut by 3 bases and J by 5 bases, with 17 bases left in between. The germline V gene has CDR1 SGHTA and CDR2 FQGNSA. DNA of the CDR3: TGTGCCAGCAGCTTCGGCAGGAGCGAATGGGACAATGAGCAGTTCTTC. It translates to CASSFGRSEWDNEQFF.